This record looks at one T cell receptor beta chain sequence and its context. Authors' analysis steps: Reference gene primer amplification gave nucleated cell count estimates. Data came from immunoSEQ multiplex PCR; TCRdb stores just in-frame clones and leaves some out. The V and J calls and clone size are taken from that table; D and trimming were inferred from the DNA. Found here are under 300,000 clones, approximately 87% of them singletons; the top ten hold about 4.5%. The record originates from a study of blood T cell repertoires in COVID-19. Study background: Acute and convalescent COVID-19 specimens originated in the United States, Italy and Spain. PBMCs, B-cell-depleted T cells, or T cells provided the cDNA or gDNA that made up the material.

Trimming took 0 bases from V and 2 from J, leaving 6 bases between them. CDR3 size: 14 residues. Germline V lookup: CDR1 MGHRA, CDR2 YSYEKL. This receptor was obtained from a man aged 55 to 70 who had recovered from COVID-19. This chain links TRBV4-1 with TRBJ2-3, with D unresolved. Sequenced: peripheral blood. DNA of the CDR3: TGCGCCAGCAGCCAAGAAAGCTACACAGATACGCAGTATTTT. Protein product: CASSQESYTDTQYF.